Below, 15 T cell receptor beta chains from the same sample are listed, as sequenced in a study of tumour-infiltrating T cells in Burkitt lymphoma. Libraries were prepared by immunoSEQ multiplex PCR; TCRdb keeps only in-frame clonotypes and omits some of them. The data show about 6,600 clones, over 75% seen once. Sequencing input: tumor tissue. These receptors came from a human donor with Burkitt lymphoma.

The chain links TRBV28 to TRBJ1-6; 7 bases are a match to TRBD1. J gave up 6 bases and V 7 bases, and 6 bases lay outside the gene matches. This CDR3 has 14 residues. Per the germline V gene, CDR1 is MDHEN and CDR2 is SYDVKM. The CDR3 loop reads CASKGGRSNSPLHF. CDR3 nucleotide sequence: TGTGCCAGCAAAGGGGGCCGAAGTAATTCACCCCTCCACTTT. Looking up the rest from reference TRBV28 and TRBJ1-6 gives the full variable domain: DVKVTQSSRYLVKRTGEKVFLECVQDMDHENMFWYRQDPGLGLRLIYFSYDVKMKEKGDIPEGYSVSREKKERFSLILESASTNQTSMYLCASKGGRSNSPLHFGNGTRLTVT.

This clone has just one count. This rearrangement joins TRBV19 to TRBJ2-3; 12 nucleotides match TRBD2. From germline, CDR1 is LNHDA and CDR2 SQIVND (reference sequence). The V and J ends lost 1 base and 2 bases, in that order; junction bases with no gene match: 4. CDR3 length: 17 residues. DNA of the CDR3: TGTGCCAGTAGTATAGGGACTAGCGGGACCCACACAGATACGCAGTATTTT. This gives the protein CASSIGTSGTHTDTQYF. Based on the CDR3 plus reference TRBV19 and TRBJ2-3, the full variable domain is DGGITQSPKYLFRKEGQNVTLSCEQNLNHDAMYWYRQDPGQGLRLIYYSQIVNDFQKGDIAEGYSVSREKKESFPLTVTSAQKNPTAFYLCASSIGTSGTHTDTQYFGPGTRLTVL.

The chain links TRBV14 to TRBJ2-1, with 12 bases that match TRBD2. CDR3 length: 15 amino acids. The trim removed 2 bases at V and 10 bases at J, leaving 6 bases unmatched. Germline V gene data show CDR1 as SGHDN and CDR2 as FVKESK. CDR3 nucleotide sequence: TGTGCCAGCAGCCAAAAGGGGACTAGCGGGCTCGAGCAGTTCTTC. Translation: CASSQKGTSGLEQFF.

This clone was recorded once. This chain joins TRBV28 and TRBJ1-2; D ambiguous. The CDR3 is made up of 16 amino acids. Germline lookup yields CDR1 MDHEN and CDR2 SYDVKM. V lost 2 bases, J lost 1 base, and 14 bases lay in between. The CDR3 region is CASSLAFQDFNYGYTF. CDR3 coding DNA: TGTGCCAGCAGTTTAGCCTTCCAAGACTTTAACTATGGCTACACCTTC.

The chain links TRBV11-2 to TRBJ2-5, with D perhaps TRBD1 (7 bases). Trimming shortened V by 5 bases and J by 11 bases, and 24 bases separated the two germline ends. This CDR3 is 15 amino acids long. Germline values: CDR1 SGHAT, CDR2 FQNNGV. The CDR3 loop reads CASSPPGQTWGVQYF. Here the CDR3 DNA reads TGTGCCAGCAGCCCACCGGGACAGACATGGGGGGTGCAGTACTTC.

The chain employs TRBV10-3 and TRBJ2-5, with D hard to call. There are 14 residues in the CDR3. Germline V gene data show CDR1 as ENHRY and CDR2 as SYGVKD. V was trimmed by 2 bases and J by 3 bases, leaving 10 bases between them. The CDR3 spells CAISEADSKETQYF. CDR3 DNA: TGTGCCATCAGTGAGGCTGATTCAAAAGAGACCCAGTACTTC.

The rearrangement uses TRBV6-5 and TRBJ2-7; no definite D call. V was trimmed by 0 bases and J by 0 bases, leaving 9 bases between them. The CDR3 spans 15 residues. Looked up from germline, CDR1 is MNHEY and CDR2 is SVGAGI. The CDR3 reads CASSYSKQLSYEQYF. Written as DNA, the CDR3 is TGTGCCAGCAGTTACTCAAAACAGCTCTCCTACGAGCAGTACTTC.

The genes are TRBV12-5 and TRBJ1-2; D is undetermined. This CDR3 region has 12 residues. V lost 10 bases, J lost 5 bases, and 14 bases lay in between. Germline-derived CDR1 and CDR2 are LGHNT and FRNRAP. Here the CDR3 reads CATSPGDYGYTF. CDR3 nucleotides: TGTGCTACTTCCCCTGGGGATTATGGCTACACCTTC.

The V and J genes are TRBV27 and TRBJ2-3; 12 nucleotides line up with TRBD2. CDR1 MNHEY and CDR2 SMNVEV come from the germline V gene (reference sequence). This CDR3 contains 15 residues. V trimming: 8 bases; J trimming: 4 bases; junction bases outside the gene matches: 7. Written as DNA, the CDR3 is TGTGCCAGCGGGCAACTAGCGGGGGGCCCAGATACGCAGTATTTT. This gives the protein CASGQLAGGPDTQYF.

The chain carries TRBV19 and TRBJ2-3; D perhaps matches TRBD2 (5 bases). CDR1 is LNHDA and CDR2 is SQIVND in the germline V gene (reference sequence). The length of the CDR3 is 13 residues. With 8 bases removed from V and 4 bases from J, the gap between germline ends came to 13 bases. In DNA, the CDR3 is TGTGCCAGTCGCGCGGGCGTCTCAGATACGCAGTATTTT. It is translated as CASRAGVSDTQYF.

The gene calls are TRBV5-1 and TRBJ1-4, with D perhaps matching TRBD1 (6 bases). Germline CDR1 is SGHRS and CDR2 is YFSETQ. The CDR3 is 15 residues long. Trimming stripped 3 bases from V and 7 bases from J, with 16 bases between. CDR3 sequence (DNA): TGCGCCAGCAGCTCCGGGACACGTGTTGGTGAAAAACTGTTTTTT. Its protein product is CASSSGTRVGEKLFF. The variable domain in full, completed from reference TRBV5-1 and TRBJ1-4, reads KAGVTQTPRYLIKTRGQQVTLSCSPISGHRSVSWYQQTPGQGLQFLFEYFSETQRNKGNFPGRFSGRQFSNSRSEMNVSTLELGDSALYLCASSSGTRVGEKLFFGSGTQLSVL.

The chain carries TRBV19 and TRBJ1-4, with a weak D call TRBD1 (6 bases). Trimming removed 4 bases from V and 2 bases from J, with 8 bases in between. This CDR3 has 14 amino acids. CDR1 is LNHDA, CDR2 SQIVND, per germline (reference sequence). CDR3 protein: CASSRGATNEKLFF. CDR3 bases: TGTGCCAGTAGTAGGGGGGCGACTAATGAAAAACTGTTTTTT.

This clone has a handful of counts. CDR3 sequence (DNA): TGTGCCAGCAGTCCCGACAGGAGGAATGAAGCTTTCTTT. Translated: CASSPDRRNEAFF. The V and J genes are TRBV11-1 and TRBJ1-1; D may be TRBD1 (6 bases). V lost 6 bases and J lost 7, with 15 bases in between. Per germline, CDR1 SGHAT and CDR2 FQDESV (reference sequence). The length of the CDR3 is 13 residues.

The rearrangement links TRBV18 to TRBJ1-1, with 7 bases identical to TRBD1. The CDR3 spans 12 residues. J was trimmed by 10 bases and V by 7 bases; bases with no gene match: 9. Germline V lookup: CDR1 KGHSH, CDR2 LQKENI. The CDR3 region is CASFADRAGAFF. CDR3 coding DNA: TGTGCCAGCTTCGCCGACAGGGCTGGAGCTTTCTTT.

The chain has TRBV9 and TRBJ2-1; a weak D match, TRBD2 (6 bases). Deletions cut 0 bases from V and 8 bases from J, with 12 bases between. The CDR3 covers 14 residues. Per germline, CDR1 SGDLS and CDR2 YYNGEE. In DNA form, the CDR3 reads TGTGCCAGCAGCGTAGTGGTCGGAGGGGATGAGCAGTTCTTC. Translated, it gives CASSVVVGGDEQFF. Combining the CDR3 with reference TRBV9 and TRBJ2-1 gives the whole variable domain DSGVTQTPKHLITATGQRVTLRCSPRSGDLSVYWYQQSLDQGLQFLIQYYNGEERAKGNILERFSAQQFPDLHSELNLSSLELGDSALYFCASSVVVGGDEQFFGPGTRLTVL.